The 19 T cell receptor beta chains in this list originate from one sample, sequenced in a study of blood T cell repertoires in COVID-19. This table comes from immunoSEQ multiplex PCR, and its TCRdb copy is limited to in-frame clones, with some not included. In the table there are around 220,000 clones, 85% to 90% of which are singletons. Sequencing was carried out using peripheral blood. The receptors come from a woman between 50 and 59 years old with COVID-19, enrolled during active disease.

The CDR3 bases are TGTGCCTGGAGCCCGGGACTAAGGACAGATACGCAGTATTTT. Translated: CAWSPGLRTDTQYF. The genes are TRBV30 and TRBJ2-3, with 7 bases identical to TRBD2. The CDR3 has 14 residues. The V and J ends lost 3 bases and 3 bases, in that order; junction bases with no gene match: 6. Per germline, CDR1 GTSNPN and CDR2 SVGIG (reference sequence).

The rearrangement joins TRBV7-3 to TRBJ2-5; D may be TRBD2 (5 bases). The ends were cut back, 2 bases at V and 4 bases at J, with 14 bases in the middle. Germline CDR1 SGHTA, CDR2 FQGTGA. This CDR3 has 15 residues. The CDR3 region has the DNA TGTGCCAGCAGCTTAGGTCGAGGGAGTGGAGAGACCCAGTACTTC. Amino acid sequence: CASSLGRGSGETQYF.

The chain employs TRBV5-6 and TRBJ2-7; 8 positions agree with TRBD1. V shed 0 bases and J 4 bases; nucleotides not matched to a gene: 12. In germline, CDR1 is SGHDT, CDR2 YYEEEE. This CDR3 is built from 17 residues. This CDR3 is CASSLGQGRLTGYEQYF. CDR3 nucleotide sequence: TGTGCCAGCAGCTTGGGACAGGGGCGCCTCACGGGGTACGAGCAGTACTTC.

This clone was seen only once. J is TRBJ1-2 and V is TRBV10-3; maybe TRBD1 (5 bases). Per the germline V gene, CDR1 is ENHRY and CDR2 is SYGVKD. Deletions cut 0 bases from V and 5 bases from J, with 19 bases between. The CDR3 contains 17 residues. The CDR3 sequence is CAISESGRLAGPYGYTF. The CDR3 DNA is TGTGCCATCAGTGAGTCTGGTCGGTTGGCAGGGCCGTATGGCTACACCTTC.

The chain joins TRBV2 to TRBJ2-1; 7 bases match TRBD1. With V trimmed by 8 bases and J by 6 bases, 10 bases remained unmatched. In germline, CDR1 is SNHLY, CDR2 FYNNEI. This CDR3 has 14 amino acids. The CDR3 spells CASQRDSGINEQFF. CDR3 in DNA: TGTGCCAGCCAACGGGACAGTGGTATCAATGAGCAGTTCTTC.

This clone showed up just once. The chain is built from TRBV28 and TRBJ1-5, with D possibly TRBD1 on 6 matching bases. Germline V gene sequence: CDR1 MDHEN, CDR2 SYDVKM. This CDR3 is 13 amino acids long. Trimming pared 7 bases from V and 4 bases from J, leaving 11 bases between. The CDR3 region is CASIQGWNQPQHF. CDR3 bases: TGTGCCAGCATACAGGGTTGGAATCAGCCCCAGCATTTT.

The V and J genes are TRBV24-1 and TRBJ2-1, with 11 bases lining up with TRBD2. V gave up 3 bases and J gave up 8 bases; unmatched junction bases: 5. This CDR3 contains 15 residues. The germline gives CDR1 KGHDR, CDR2 SFDVKD. CDR3 nucleotides: TGTGCCACCAGTGATGTAGCGGGGGGGCCGGATGAGCAGTTCTTC. Its translation: CATSDVAGGPDEQFF.

This sequence joins TRBV3-1 (or the pseudogene TRBV3-2) and TRBJ1-1, with TRBD1 identical over 9 bases. Germline V gene sequence: CDR1 LGHDT, CDR2 YNNKEL (reference sequence). Unmatched junction bases numbered 3, after V lost 3 bases and J lost 10 bases. This CDR3 spans 12 amino acids. This CDR3 is CASSQADRGAFF. In DNA, the CDR3 is TGTGCCAGCAGCCAGGCGGACAGGGGAGCTTTCTTT.

The chain combines TRBV3-1 (or the pseudogene TRBV3-2) with TRBJ1-1, with D possibly matching TRBD1 (6 bases). The V gene's germline CDR1 is LGHDT and CDR2 YNNKEL (reference sequence). The germline V and J ends were trimmed by 4 bases and 2 bases, with 8 bases remaining between them. CDR3 length equals 13 residues. The CDR3 sequence is CASSLRGNTEAFF. The CDR3 coding sequence is TGTGCCAGCAGCCTCAGGGGAAACACTGAAGCTTTCTTT.

The chain employs TRBV3-1 (or the pseudogene TRBV3-2) and TRBJ2-7; D may be TRBD2 (5 bases). The CDR3 is made up of 11 amino acids. Germline-derived CDR1 and CDR2 are LGHDT and YNNKEL (reference sequence). Trimming pared 10 bases from V and 3 bases from J, leaving 10 bases between. The CDR3 loop is CATGEGYEQYF. The CDR3 DNA is TGTGCCACCGGAGAGGGCTACGAGCAGTACTTC.

The CDR3 is CASSKGTGFEADTQYF. As DNA, the CDR3 is TGTGCCAGTAGCAAGGGGACAGGCTTCGAGGCAGATACGCAGTATTTT. The chain is built from TRBV19 and TRBJ2-3; TRBD1 aligns across 8 bases. The CDR3 extends over 16 amino acids. V lost 6 bases to trimming and J lost 4 bases; unmatched junction nucleotides: 12. Germline V gene lookup returns CDR1 LNHDA and CDR2 SQIVND (reference sequence).

The genes are TRBV27 and TRBJ2-4; weak D call: TRBD2 (5 bases). Germline V lookup: CDR1 MNHEY, CDR2 SMNVEV (reference sequence). This CDR3 region has 13 residues. The V and J ends lost 3 bases and 9 bases respectively, with 12 bases between them. The DNA for the CDR3 is TGTGCCAGCAGTTTCGAGGGCCCCGGCATTCAGTACTTC. Translation gives CASSFEGPGIQYF.

V and J are TRBV6-5 and TRBJ1-4, with D uncertain. Germline V gene data show CDR1 as MNHEY and CDR2 as SVGAGI. V lost 8 bases, J lost 3 bases, and 10 bases lay in between. This CDR3 has 13 residues. DNA of the CDR3: TGTGCCAGCTCAGTAGCGGCTAATGAAAAACTGTTTTTT. Amino acid sequence: CASSVAANEKLFF.

J is TRBJ2-4 and V is TRBV9; D may be TRBD1 (6 bases). Trimming removed 3 bases from V and 15 bases from J, with 16 bases in between. CDR3 length: 12 residues. Germline V gene data show CDR1 as SGDLS and CDR2 as YYNGEE. CDR3 DNA: TGTGCCAGCAGCGCCATACAGGGACAAATGTACTTC. It specifies CASSAIQGQMYF.

The chain is built from TRBV11-2 and TRBJ1-1; the D is unclear. Between the trimmed V and J ends, which lost 1 base and 1 base, there was a span of 13 bases. This CDR3 comprises 16 residues. In germline, CDR1 is SGHAT, CDR2 FQNNGV. CDR3 DNA sequence: TGTGCCAGCAGCTTAGCGCGGGCGTCCAAGAACACTGAAGCTTTCTTT. Translating gives CASSLARASKNTEAFF. The full variable domain, completed using reference TRBV11-2 and TRBJ1-1, is EAGVAQSPRYKIIEKRQSVAFWCNPISGHATLYWYQQILGQGPKLLIQFQNNGVVDDSQLPKDRFSAERLKGVDSTLKIQPAKLEDSAVYLCASSLARASKNTEAFFGQGTRLTVV.

J is TRBJ1-1 and V is TRBV28; D gene ambiguous. V lost 5 bases and J 4 bases, leaving 14 bases between the germline ends. The CDR3 extends over 14 amino acids. CDR1 MDHEN and CDR2 SYDVKM come from the germline V gene. The CDR3 is CASSITVQSTEAFF. The CDR3 DNA follows: TGTGCCAGCAGTATTACTGTACAGAGCACTGAAGCTTTCTTT.

This clone occurred once. This chain links TRBV19 with TRBJ2-1; a weak D match, TRBD1 (5 bases). V was pared by 3 bases and J by 9 bases, with 15 bases between. The germline CDR1 and CDR2 sequences are LNHDA and SQIVND (reference sequence). The CDR3 sequence is 14 residues long. The CDR3 DNA reads TGTGCCAGTAGTATCCAGGTGGCAGGGCCTGAGCAGTTCTTC. It codes for CASSIQVAGPEQFF.

This chain uses TRBV5-1 with TRBJ1-1, with TRBD1 identical over 9 bases. Trimming removed 4 bases from V and 11 bases from J; junction bases left unmatched: 21. The CDR3 contains 17 residues. CDR1 and CDR2 (germline): SGHRS, YFSETQ. The DNA for the CDR3 is TGCGCCAGCAGCCGCGGGACAGGGCCCCGTAACACTGAGTTGGCTTTCTTT. Translating it yields CASSRGTGPRNTELAFF.

The chain carries TRBV20-1 and TRBJ1-2, with TRBD1 as a possible D gene (6 bases). V lost 3 bases and J lost 3, with 17 bases in between. Per the germline V gene, CDR1 is DFQATT and CDR2 is SNEGSKA (reference sequence). The CDR3 has 15 amino acids. The CDR3 loop reads CSASLKGGGHYGYTF. The CDR3 DNA sequence: TGCAGTGCTAGTCTGAAGGGAGGGGGGCACTATGGCTACACCTTC.